This record covers a single T cell receptor (beta chain). The sample has other DNA sequences that encode this CDR3 too. The data derive from a study of shared clonotypes between healthy human individuals. Only in-frame clones appear in the TCRdb table, and some are missing; sequencing was by immunoSEQ multiplex PCR. This repertoire shows more than 2,000,000 clones, around 94% found once; its top ten account for 0.11% to 0.15%. Sequences were obtained from naive CD4+ T cells sorted from blood. The subset: CD45RA+ positively selected. The clonotype originates from a young man in good health.

For the CDR3, the DNA is TGTGCCATCAGCCAAGGGGAGAATTCACCCCTCCACTTT. This sequence encodes CAISQGENSPLHF. The chain carries TRBV10-3 and TRBJ1-6; TRBD1 might be the D (5 bases). The V gene's germline CDR1 is ENHRY and CDR2 SYGVKD. The CDR3 covers 13 residues. Trimming took 6 bases from V and 7 from J, leaving 10 bases between them.